These 17 T cell receptor beta chains originate from one sample sequenced in a study of T-cell memory formation after mild COVID-19. Each CDR3 protein is one row after TCRdb ran MiXCR on the 5' RACE reads. The data contain roughly 320,000 distinct CDR3 sequences, 25% to 30% of them singletons. Sequences were obtained from PBMCs or a T cell subset sorted from them (not recorded which). These receptors all come from an adult woman who had mild COVID-19 (a few samples of this study predate the infection). Cell type and time point are not known.

This clonotype showed up just a few times. The chain has TRBV4-2 and TRBJ2-3; 13 nucleotides line up with TRBD2. CDR3 length: 15 amino acids. The germline V gene has CDR1 LGHNA and CDR2 YNFKEQ. Unmatched junction bases numbered 3, after V lost 4 bases and J lost 5 bases. CDR3 sequence reads: CASSPGLAGRDTQYF. CDR3 in DNA: TGTGCCAGCAGCCCGGGACTAGCGGGACGAGATACGCAGTATTTT.

This clonotype was seen a handful of times. This chain connects TRBV6-5 to TRBJ2-3; D perhaps matches TRBD2 (5 bases). The CDR3 covers 14 residues. Trimming cost V 6 bases and J 3 bases, with 13 bases left between them. Germline assignment: CDR1 MNHEY and CDR2 SVGAGI. Here the CDR3 DNA reads TGTGCCAGCAGGCAGTGGTCGGGGACAGATACGCAGTATTTT. Its protein is CASRQWSGTDTQYF.

The chain recombines TRBV20-1 with TRBJ1-4; tentatively, D is TRBD1 (5 bases). V shed 0 bases and J shed 8 bases, with 13 bases lying between them. The CDR3 spans 14 residues. CDR1 DFQATT and CDR2 SNEGSKA come from the germline V gene (reference sequence). The CDR3 sequence is CSARDAGEIEKLFF. The CDR3 nucleotides read TGCAGTGCTAGAGATGCGGGGGAAATAGAAAAACTGTTTTTT.

The gene calls are TRBV7-2 and TRBJ1-1; 11 bases align to TRBD1. V lost 4 bases, J lost 0 bases, and 4 bases stayed unmatched. In germline, CDR1 is SGHTA, CDR2 FQGNSA. This CDR3 has 16 residues. CDR3 nucleotide sequence: TGTGCCAGCAGCTCCCGGGACAGGGGGATGAACACTGAAGCTTTCTTT. It specifies CASSSRDRGMNTEAFF. Supplemented by reference TRBV7-2 and TRBJ1-1, the full variable domain reads GAGVSQSPSNKVTEKGKDVELRCDPISGHTALYWYRQSLGQGLEFLIYFQGNSAPDKSGLPSDRFSAERTGGSVSTLTIQRTQQEDSAVYLCASSSRDRGMNTEAFFGQGTRLTVV.

The genes are TRBV5-1 and TRBJ1-5; the D is unclear. V gave up 4 bases and J gave up 7 bases, with 15 bases separating them. Germline lookup yields CDR1 SGHRS and CDR2 YFSETQ. CDR3 size: 14 residues. CDR3 sequence: CASSPQSGSQPQHF. CDR3 DNA sequence: TGCGCCAGCAGCCCCCAGAGCGGTAGCCAGCCCCAGCATTTT.

The CDR3 spells CRAAVQGRMNTEAFF. The CDR3, as DNA: TGCAGAGCGGCCGTCCAGGGCCGAATGAACACTGAAGCTTTCTTT. The chain recombines TRBV20-1 with TRBJ1-1, with TRBD1 as a possible D gene (5 bases). The germline CDR1 and CDR2 sequences are DFQATT and SNEGSKA (reference sequence). The CDR3 is 15 amino acids.

In its sample, this clonotype was seen a few times. In nucleotides, the CDR3 is TGTGCCAGCAGCCACAGGGGCCACGAGCAGTACTTC. Translating gives CASSHRGHEQYF. This sequence joins TRBV12-3 or TRBV12-4 and TRBJ2-7; 7 bases align to TRBD1. This CDR3 contains 12 residues. With V trimmed by 6 bases and J by 5 bases, 4 bases remained unmatched.

This clonotype has a single count. The gene calls are TRBV2 and TRBJ1-2; D remains unclear. The germline V gene encodes CDR1 SNHLY and CDR2 FYNNEI. This CDR3 is 13 amino acids long. V was cut by 6 bases and J by 4 bases, with 12 bases left in between. The CDR3 nucleotides read TGTGCCAGCAGCGAGACCGCCCGCTATGGCTACACCTTC. Amino acids: CASSETARYGYTF.

The chain employs TRBV12-3 or TRBV12-4 and TRBJ2-1, with D tentatively TRBD2 (5 bases). The CDR3 consists of 14 residues. Trimming pared 2 bases from V and 7 bases from J, leaving 12 bases between. DNA for the CDR3: TGTGCCAGCAGTTTATGGAGGAGTAGTAATGAGCAGTTCTTC. It codes for CASSLWRSSNEQFF.

V gene TRBV11-3 combines with J gene TRBJ2-5, with a possible D match to TRBD2 (6 bases). The CDR3 is 14 residues long. V lost 5 bases, J lost 5 bases, and 15 bases lay in between. Per germline, CDR1 SGHNT and CDR2 YENEEA. CDR3 sequence: CASSPSGTPETQYF. The CDR3 region has the DNA TGTGCCAGCAGCCCCTCCGGGACTCCGGAGACCCAGTACTTC.

This clonotype came up a few times. J is TRBJ2-7 and V is TRBV7-6, with 7 bases identical to TRBD2. V shed 5 bases and J 2 bases; nucleotides not matched to a gene: 12. In germline, CDR1 is SGHVS, CDR2 FNYEAQ. The CDR3 consists of 16 residues. This CDR3 reads CASSPLGEGRTYEQYF. CDR3 bases: TGTGCCAGCAGCCCTCTGGGGGAGGGTCGTACCTACGAGCAGTACTTC.

The chain uses TRBV7-8 and TRBJ1-1; D is undetermined. V was trimmed by 5 bases and J by 3 bases, leaving 19 bases between them. The CDR3 length is 16 residues. Germline V gene sequence: CDR1 SGHVS, CDR2 FQNEAQ. The CDR3 spells CASSRYGRRVDTEAFF. CDR3 bases: TGTGCCAGCAGCCGTTACGGGAGACGGGTGGACACTGAAGCTTTCTTT.

This sequence joins TRBV12-3 or TRBV12-4 and TRBJ2-3, with TRBD1 matching over 10 bases. The CDR3 spans 14 residues. With 4 bases clipped from V and 4 bases from J, the junction kept 2 bases outside the gene matches. CDR3 region: CASSSTGGPDTQYF. DNA of the CDR3: TGTGCCAGCAGTTCGACAGGGGGCCCAGATACGCAGTATTTT.

This clonotype was seen only a few times. This chain uses TRBV7-2 with TRBJ2-7, with TRBD1 matching 8 bases. V shed 3 bases, J shed 5 bases, and the junction held 6 bases outside the gene matches. Germline-derived CDR1 and CDR2 are SGHTA and FQGNSA. The CDR3 has 14 amino acids. In DNA form, the CDR3 reads TGTGCCAGCAGCTTCCGGACAGGGTATGACGAGCAGTACTTC. It translates to CASSFRTGYDEQYF.

The sample holds many counts of this clonotype. J is TRBJ2-1 and V is TRBV11-2; D unresolved. CDR1 and CDR2 from the germline V gene are SGHAT and FQNNGV. The CDR3 has 11 amino acids. V lost 4 bases, J lost 9 bases, and 7 bases lay in between. In DNA, the CDR3 is TGTGCCAGCAGCTCGGGTCCTGAGCAGTTCTTC. Residues: CASSSGPEQFF.

This clonotype was recorded a few times. V usage is TRBV7-2 and J usage is TRBJ2-3; TRBD2 agrees at 10 bases. The trim removed 4 bases at V and 5 bases at J, leaving 9 bases unmatched. CDR1 and CDR2 from the germline V gene are SGHTA and FQGNSA. This CDR3 comprises 16 residues. The CDR3 is CASSYDPGTSVDTQYF. The CDR3 DNA follows: TGTGCCAGCAGCTACGACCCCGGGACTAGCGTAGATACGCAGTATTTT.

This clonotype has at least ten counts. The V call is TRBV2, the J call TRBJ2-1, with 8 bases identical to TRBD2. With V trimmed by 8 bases and J by 6 bases, 9 bases remained unmatched. Germline assignment: CDR1 SNHLY and CDR2 FYNNEI. The CDR3 loop spans 14 amino acids. The CDR3 sequence is CASSTPTSANEQFF. Written as DNA, the CDR3 is TGTGCCAGCTCTACCCCGACTAGCGCCAATGAGCAGTTCTTC.